These 24 T cell receptor beta chains were all obtained from the same sample, sequenced in a study of cytomegalovirus exposure and HLA in healthy donors. The PCR ran on 60 Vbeta and 13 Jbeta primers. The assay was immunoSEQ multiplex PCR, and TCRdb's table has in-frame clones only and misses some. The sample consists of 160,000 or so clones, approximately 80% of them appearing once. Sample: PBMCs. The source is a male donor in good health and CMV-seropositive.

This rearrangement joins TRBV7-2 to TRBJ1-3; D not certain. Germline V CDR1 and CDR2: SGHTA, FQGNSA. This CDR3 spans 14 amino acids. The V end lost 3 bases, the J end lost 0 bases, and 6 bases lay between the germline ends. The CDR3 sequence is CASSFISSGNTIYF. The CDR3 DNA reads TGTGCCAGCAGCTTCATCAGCTCTGGAAACACCATATATTTT.

The rearrangement joins TRBV11-2 to TRBJ1-3; D is unresolved. Germline CDR1 SGHAT, CDR2 FQNNGV. The CDR3 contains 14 residues. Deletions cut 6 bases from V and 0 bases from J, with 9 bases between. For the CDR3, the DNA is TGTGCCAGCAGGGCAATTCGCTCTGGAAACACCATATATTTT. Translating gives CASRAIRSGNTIYF.

The rearrangement links TRBV7-9 to TRBJ2-7; 8 bases align to TRBD2. V lost 10 bases to trimming and J lost 2 bases; unmatched junction nucleotides: 10. CDR3 length: 14 amino acids. Per the germline V gene, CDR1 is SEHNR and CDR2 is FQNEAQ (reference sequence). CDR3 in DNA: TGTGCCACCGGGGGGGACACCCCTCCCTACGAGCAGTACTTC. Translated: CATGGDTPPYEQYF.

The chain recombines TRBV11-2 with TRBJ2-7; D perhaps matches TRBD2 (5 bases). The CDR3 has 14 residues. The ends were cut back, 4 bases at V and 5 bases at J, with 15 bases in the middle. Germline CDR1 is SGHAT and CDR2 is FQNNGV. The CDR3 loop is CASSSLRTGDEQYF. The CDR3, as DNA: TGTGCCAGCAGCTCCCTTAGGACCGGGGACGAGCAGTACTTC.

The chain is built from TRBV7-8 and TRBJ1-2; the match to TRBD1 covers 8 bases. Unmatched junction bases numbered 11, after V lost 4 bases and J lost 4 bases. From germline, CDR1 is SGHVS and CDR2 FQNEAQ. The CDR3 spans 16 residues. CDR3 amino acids: CASSSSLGQGAYGYTF. CDR3 sequence (DNA): TGTGCCAGCAGCTCCTCATTGGGGCAGGGGGCCTATGGCTACACCTTC. Supplemented by reference TRBV7-8 and TRBJ1-2, the full variable domain reads GAGVSQSPRYKVAKRGQDVALRCDPISGHVSLFWYQQALGQGPEFLTYFQNEAQLDKSGLPSDRFFAERPEGSVSTLKIQRTQQEDSAVYLCASSSSLGQGAYGYTFGSGTRLTVV.

The chain uses TRBV18 and TRBJ2-1; 11 bases are a match to TRBD2. CDR1 and CDR2 from the germline V gene are KGHSH and LQKENI. This CDR3 has 15 residues. V lost 3 bases to trimming and J lost 8 bases; unmatched junction nucleotides: 6. CDR3: CASSPRLAGLDEQFF. The CDR3 DNA sequence: TGTGCCAGCTCACCGCGACTAGCGGGACTGGATGAGCAGTTCTTC.

This clone has just a few counts. This chain joins TRBV7-2 and TRBJ2-5, with 10 bases that match TRBD2. Unmatched junction bases numbered 3, after V lost 0 bases and J lost 2 bases. Germline assignment: CDR1 SGHTA and CDR2 FQGNSA. This CDR3 is built from 16 residues. The CDR3, as DNA: TGTGCCAGCAGCTTAGCCGGACTAGCGGAACAAGAGACCCAGTACTTC. Translated, it gives CASSLAGLAEQETQYF.

A single count supports this clone. V usage is TRBV27 and J usage is TRBJ1-4, with 8 bases lining up with TRBD1. From germline, CDR1 is MNHEY and CDR2 SMNVEV (reference sequence). V shed 5 bases and J 4 bases; nucleotides not matched to a gene: 6. This CDR3 comprises 15 residues. The CDR3 loop is CASSPRTGFNEKLFF. The CDR3 DNA is TGTGCCAGCAGTCCCCGGACAGGGTTTAATGAAAAACTGTTTTTT.

CDR3 protein: CASSRRETTQYF. In DNA, the CDR3 is TGCGCCAGCAGCCGGCGGGAGACGACCCAGTACTTC. V and J are TRBV5-1 and TRBJ2-5; 7 bases align to TRBD2. The J segment lost 7 bases and the V segment lost 4 bases, leaving 4 bases of the junction unmatched. Germline V CDR1 and CDR2: SGHRS, YFSETQ. The CDR3 extends over 12 amino acids.

The CDR3 DNA is TGTGCCAGCAGTCCCATCCCCCGAGGCTACGAGCAGTACTTC. Amino acid sequence: CASSPIPRGYEQYF. The chain couples TRBV27 to TRBJ2-7; no clear D. In germline, CDR1 is MNHEY, CDR2 SMNVEV (reference sequence). This CDR3 contains 14 residues. The V gene lost 5 bases and the J gene lost 3 bases, with 14 bases spanning the gap.

The gene calls are TRBV7-2 and TRBJ2-3; D is possibly TRBD2 (5 bases). The V gene's germline CDR1 is SGHTA and CDR2 FQGNSA. The V end lost 5 bases, the J end lost 1 base, and 7 bases lay between the germline ends. CDR3 length: 13 amino acids. The CDR3 loop is CASSVGGTDTQYF. The CDR3 DNA sequence: TGTGCCAGCAGCGTCGGGGGCACAGATACGCAGTATTTT.

This chain joins TRBV19 and TRBJ1-1; D remains unclear. With 7 bases removed from V and 2 bases from J, the gap between germline ends came to 14 bases. CDR3 length: 14 amino acids. Germline CDR1 and CDR2: LNHDA and SQIVND (reference sequence). CDR3 protein: CASTLGGLNTEAFF. The DNA of the CDR3 is TGTGCCAGTACCCTGGGAGGCCTAAACACTGAAGCTTTCTTT. Full variable domain (outside the CDR3, taken from reference TRBV19 and TRBJ1-1): DGGITQSPKYLFRKEGQNVTLSCEQNLNHDAMYWYRQDPGQGLRLIYYSQIVNDFQKGDIAEGYSVSREKKESFPLTVTSAQKNPTAFYLCASTLGGLNTEAFFGQGTRLTVV.

V gene TRBV7-2 combines with J gene TRBJ2-3, with 7 bases lining up with TRBD2. Germline loops: CDR1 SGHTA, CDR2 FQGNSA. Trimming took 6 bases from V and 3 from J; bases not matched to a gene: 3. This CDR3 has 13 amino acids. This CDR3 reads CASRAGATDTQYF. CDR3 coding DNA: TGTGCCAGCAGGGCGGGAGCGACAGATACGCAGTATTTT.

This chain uses TRBV4-3 with TRBJ2-7, with 8 bases aligning to TRBD2. The CDR3 is 18 residues long. V shed 1 base, J shed 2 bases, and the junction held 13 bases outside the gene matches. Germline CDR1 LGHNA, CDR2 YSLEER. CDR3 bases: TGCGCCAGCAGCCAAGGTATAAGGGGCGGGGGGTCTACCTACGAGCAGTACTTC. This translates into CASSQGIRGGGSTYEQYF.

The genes are TRBV11-2 and TRBJ1-1; no clear D gene. Germline V gives CDR1 SGHAT, CDR2 FQNNGV. Trimming took 1 base from V and 7 from J, leaving 16 bases between them. This CDR3 is 15 amino acids long. The CDR3 nucleotides read TGTGCCAGCAGCTTAGGAGGTGTCCCGTCGCGTGAAGCTTTCTTT. It codes for CASSLGGVPSREAFF.

This chain uses TRBV5-1 with TRBJ1-5, with no clear D. CDR1 and CDR2 from the germline V gene are SGHRS and YFSETQ. Trimming took 2 bases from V and 4 from J, leaving 7 bases between them. This CDR3 is 13 amino acids long. The DNA for the CDR3 is TGCGCCAGCAGCTTTGGGGAGAATCAGCCCCAGCATTTT. Its protein product is CASSFGENQPQHF.

This clone was counted only a few times. The rearrangement links TRBV7-2 to TRBJ2-2; 8 bases are shared with TRBD1. Looked up from germline, CDR1 is SGHTA and CDR2 is FQGNSA. The CDR3 totals 14 residues. J lost 4 bases, V lost 6 bases, and 4 bases had no gene match. CDR3 amino acids: CASRRTGFTGELFF. The CDR3, as DNA: TGTGCCAGCAGAAGGACAGGGTTCACCGGGGAGCTGTTTTTT. Full variable domain (remainder filled in from reference TRBV7-2 and TRBJ2-2): GAGVSQSPSNKVTEKGKDVELRCDPISGHTALYWYRQSLGQGLEFLIYFQGNSAPDKSGLPSDRFSAERTGGSVSTLTIQRTQQEDSAVYLCASRRTGFTGELFFGEGSRLTVL.

J is TRBJ1-5 and V is TRBV10-3; 10 bases match TRBD1. CDR1 is ENHRY and CDR2 is SYGVKD in the germline V gene. Unmatched junction bases numbered 2, after V lost 4 bases and J lost 5 bases. CDR3 size: 14 residues. The CDR3 reads CAISGQGAYQPQHF. Here the CDR3 DNA reads TGTGCCATCAGTGGACAGGGGGCGTATCAGCCCCAGCATTTT.

The V gene is TRBV12-5, the J gene TRBJ2-7, with D perhaps TRBD2 (6 bases). V shed 0 bases and J shed 3 bases, with 9 bases lying between them. Per the germline V gene, CDR1 is LGHNT and CDR2 is FRNRAP. The CDR3 extends over 14 amino acids. The CDR3 DNA sequence: TGTGCTAGTGGTTTGGTAACCGGGGGCTACGAGCAGTACTTC. Its protein is CASGLVTGGYEQYF.

The chain is built from TRBV10-1 and TRBJ2-1; 7 nucleotides match TRBD2. The CDR3 loop spans 18 amino acids. V shed 4 bases, J shed 1 base, and the junction held 13 bases outside the gene matches. From germline, CDR1 is WNHNN and CDR2 SYGVQD (reference sequence). CDR3 nucleotide sequence: TGCGCCAGCAGTGTCAGGCCCGGAGCGGGAAATTCCTACAATGAGCAGTTCTTC. The encoded protein is CASSVRPGAGNSYNEQFF.

This rearrangement joins TRBV7-2 to TRBJ1-2; unclear D gene. Trimming took off 0 bases at V and 3 bases at J, with 11 bases between the two ends. This CDR3 comprises 15 residues. CDR1 and CDR2 from the germline V gene are SGHTA and FQGNSA. The CDR3 bases are TGTGCCAGCAGCTTAGCCACAGCATACTACTATGGCTACACCTTC. It is translated as CASSLATAYYYGYTF.

CDR3 DNA: TGTGCCAGCAGACAGGCAGCAACTAATGAAAAACTGTTTTTT. Residues: CASRQAATNEKLFF. The chain combines TRBV19 with TRBJ1-4; D might be TRBD1 (6 bases). CDR1 LNHDA and CDR2 SQIVND come from the germline V gene (reference sequence). The CDR3 consists of 14 residues. V gave up 9 bases and J gave up 0 bases, with 11 bases separating them.

This chain connects TRBV28 to TRBJ1-3; 7 bases line up with TRBD1. Germline CDR1 and CDR2: MDHEN and SYDVKM. The CDR3 is 17 amino acids. Trimming cost V 3 bases and J 0 bases; bases outside gene matches: 8. The CDR3 sequence is CASSLTGTVLSGNTIYF. The CDR3 DNA sequence: TGTGCCAGCAGTTTGACAGGGACCGTCCTCTCTGGAAACACCATATATTTT.

Of note for this clone: The junction departs from germline at one end; a sequencing error may be responsible. V usage is TRBV28 and J usage is TRBJ2-6; 8 positions agree with TRBD1. This CDR3 has 17 residues. Germline-derived CDR1 and CDR2 are MDHEN and SYDVKM. Here the CDR3 reads CATHQGTGVSGANGLTF. CDR3 coding DNA: TGTGCCACCCACCAGGGGACAGGAGTCTCTGGGGCCAACGGCCTGACTTTC. The complete variable domain, with remaining parts taken from reference TRBV28 and TRBJ2-6, reads DVKVTQSSRYLVKRTGEKVFLECVQDMDHENMFWYRQDPGLGLRLIYFSYDVKMKEKGDIPEGYSVSREKKERFSLILESASTNQTSMYLCATHQGTGVSGANGLTFGAGSRLTVL.